This T cell receptor (beta chain) was captured in a study of blood T cell repertoires in COVID-19. Study-wide background: COVID-19 samples from acute and convalescent phases originated in the United States, Italy and Spain.

Per the original methods: Amplification from reference gene primers served as the basis for estimated nucleated cell counts. The protocol was immunoSEQ multiplex PCR, while the TCRdb copy is restricted to in-frame clones and leaves out a portion. V, J and clone size are those of that table, while D and trimming were read from the DNA. Of some 140,000 clones listed, over 60% are singletons. The sequenced sample was peripheral blood. The receptor was derived from an elderly man with acute or convalescent COVID-19.

The CDR3 spells CASSLPRGETQYF. The CDR3 nucleotides read TGTGCCAGCAGCTTACCCAGGGGCGAGACCCAGTACTTC. J is TRBJ2-5 and V is TRBV11-2, with D possibly being TRBD1 (6 bases). This CDR3 is built from 13 residues. Germline loops: CDR1 SGHAT, CDR2 FQNNGV. V shed 2 bases and J shed 5 bases, with 9 bases lying between them.